The text below deals with one T cell receptor beta chain. Antigen unknown. Researchers tagged individual cDNA molecules with unique molecular identifiers. TCRdb re-derived calls from the 5' RACE reads in MiXCR, one entry per CDR3 protein. The sample includes 90,000 to 120,000 distinct CDR3 sequences, roughly 10% of them seen just once. The sample comes from a study of early T cells in non-severe SARS-CoV-2 infection. CDR1 MGHRA and CDR2 YSYEKL come from the germline V gene. The CDR3 contains 19 residues. J was trimmed by 4 bases and V by 1 base; bases with no gene match: 16. Study outcomes and limitations: Private and CD4 specificities were missed by VDJdb matching, skewed to anti-spike CD8.

This receptor was obtained from an adult who was a healthcare worker with PCR-confirmed SARS-CoV-2 infection or an uninfected control (not recorded which). The chain couples TRBV4-1 to TRBJ2-5, with 9 bases fitting TRBD1. The sample taken for sequencing was whole blood. For the CDR3, the DNA is TGCGCCAGCAGCCAAGTGTGGACAGGGGCTACAGGGTCGCGAGAGACCCAGTACTTC. Encoded protein: CASSQVWTGATGSRETQYF.